One and the same sample provided the 21 T cell receptor beta chains below, sequenced in a study of T cell responses to AZD1222 COVID-19 vaccine. Clones were sequenced by immunoSEQ multiplex PCR, and TCRdb holds only the in-frame ones, with some missing. Found here are more than 150,000 clones, about 89% of them singletons; the top ten hold around 3.7%. Sample: peripheral blood, taken 28 days after the second AZD1222 dose. Receptor source: an adult who received the AZD1222 COVID-19 vaccine.

V and J are TRBV5-1 and TRBJ2-7; D unclear. Germline CDR1 is SGHRS and CDR2 is YFSETQ. This CDR3 spans 14 amino acids. Trimming cost V 0 bases and J 1 base, with 8 bases left between them. The CDR3 DNA reads TGCGCCAGCAGCTTGGACTCCCTTTCCTACGAGCAGTACTTC. It encodes CASSLDSLSYEQYF. Together with reference TRBV5-1 and TRBJ2-7, the CDR3 gives the full variable domain: KAGVTQTPRYLIKTRGQQVTLSCSPISGHRSVSWYQQTPGQGLQFLFEYFSETQRNKGNFPGRFSGRQFSNSRSEMNVSTLELGDSALYLCASSLDSLSYEQYFGPGTRLTVT.

Written as DNA, the CDR3 is TGCGCCAGCAGCCAAGATTCCCCGGGAACCGGGGAGCTGTTTTTT. Its translation: CASSQDSPGTGELFF. The rearrangement links TRBV4-3 to TRBJ2-2, with a tentative D call TRBD2 (5 bases). The germline V gene encodes CDR1 LGHNA and CDR2 YSLEER. V was cut by 0 bases and J by 5 bases, with 10 bases left in between. The CDR3 is 15 residues long.

J is TRBJ2-1 and V is TRBV30, with 13 bases identical to TRBD2. After removal of 0 bases from V and 9 bases from J, the junction contained 5 bases not matched to a gene. The CDR3 is 15 amino acids. Germline V gene sequence: CDR1 GTSNPN, CDR2 SVGIG (reference sequence). The CDR3 DNA reads as TGTGCCTGGAGTGTTGGACTAGCGGGAGAGTCTGAGCAGTTCTTC. Amino acids: CAWSVGLAGESEQFF.

The genes are TRBV2 and TRBJ1-2, with 7 bases lining up with TRBD1. The CDR3 contains 13 residues. Germline lookup yields CDR1 SNHLY and CDR2 FYNNEI. V was clipped by 11 bases and J by 6 bases; unmatched bases: 12. CDR3 amino acids: CAGTPGQWNGYTF. The CDR3 DNA follows: TGTGCCGGGACTCCGGGACAGTGGAATGGCTACACCTTC.

This chain links TRBV6-5 with TRBJ2-1; D may be TRBD2 (6 bases). Between the trimmed V and J ends, which lost 1 base and 6 bases, there was a span of 16 bases. Germline V lookup: CDR1 MNHEY, CDR2 SVGAGI. CDR3 length: 16 amino acids. This CDR3 is CASSYFIAAGGNEQFF. As DNA, the CDR3 is TGTGCCAGCAGTTACTTCATAGCGGCTGGGGGCAATGAGCAGTTCTTC.

This clone has just one count. The V gene is TRBV13, the J gene TRBJ2-3, with 10 bases matching TRBD2. In germline, CDR1 is PRHDT, CDR2 FYEKMQ (reference sequence). The V and J ends lost 8 bases and 5 bases, in that order; junction bases with no gene match: 10. This CDR3 is built from 15 residues. The CDR3 bases are TGTGCCAGCGCTTACAGGAGCGGGAGGGGAGATACGCAGTATTTT. Residues: CASAYRSGRGDTQYF.

The chain joins TRBV28 to TRBJ1-5; D is unclear. V was clipped by 6 bases and J by 3 bases, with 18 bases between them. This CDR3 comprises 16 residues. Germline values: CDR1 MDHEN, CDR2 SYDVKM. The CDR3 loop is CASSPVHRPNNQPQHF. CDR3 in DNA: TGTGCCAGCAGCCCTGTTCACAGACCGAACAATCAGCCCCAGCATTTT.

The chain employs TRBV24-1 and TRBJ2-7, with D unresolved. The germline V and J ends were trimmed by 2 bases and 6 bases, with 10 bases remaining between them. This CDR3 region has 13 residues. Germline CDR1 KGHDR, CDR2 SFDVKD. Written as DNA, the CDR3 is TGTGCCACCAGTGATTCCTCACGGATCGAGCAGTACTTC. Encoded protein: CATSDSSRIEQYF.

The count of this clone is one. The chain uses TRBV2 and TRBJ2-7, with 9 bases that match TRBD2. Germline V gene lookup returns CDR1 SNHLY and CDR2 FYNNEI. V gave up 4 bases and J gave up 2 bases; unmatched junction bases: 3. This CDR3 has 14 residues. This CDR3 is CASSGVAGAYEQYF. The CDR3 DNA is TGTGCCAGCAGTGGTGTAGCGGGAGCCTACGAGCAGTACTTC.

Details on this clone: The identical CDR3 is also encoded by other nucleotide sequences in the sample. The CDR3 nucleotides are TGCGCCAGCAGCTTGGAACAGGGAAGAACTGAAGCTTTCTTT. This translates into CASSLEQGRTEAFF. This chain links TRBV5-1 with TRBJ1-1; possibly TRBD1 for D (6 bases). The V and J ends lost 0 bases and 5 bases respectively, with 11 bases between them. CDR3 size: 14 residues. From germline, CDR1 is SGHRS and CDR2 YFSETQ.

This sequence joins TRBV5-6 and TRBJ2-3; 9 nucleotides agree with TRBD1. CDR3 size: 15 residues. Trimming removed 3 bases from V and 6 bases from J; junction bases left unmatched: 8. Germline V gives CDR1 SGHDT, CDR2 YYEEEE. The CDR3 DNA follows: TGTGCCAGCAGCTCGGGACAGGGAGGCAGTGATACGCAGTATTTT. This translates into CASSSGQGGSDTQYF.

The CDR3 bases are TGTGCCAGCAGGGGGGCGACTGGAAACACCATATATTTT. Residues: CASRGATGNTIYF. The V and J genes are TRBV6-5 and TRBJ1-3; possibly TRBD1 for D (6 bases). Trimming left V 6 bases short and J 2 bases short, with 8 bases between. The CDR3 has 13 residues. The V gene's germline CDR1 is MNHEY and CDR2 SVGAGI.

The V call is TRBV7-8, the J call TRBJ1-4, with TRBD1 matching over 8 bases. Germline V gene sequence: CDR1 SGHVS, CDR2 FQNEAQ. V lost 5 bases and J lost 7; bases outside the gene matches: 9. CDR3 length: 15 amino acids. The CDR3 region has the DNA TGTGCCAGCAGCCCGCGACAGGGGAGGGTTGAAAAACTGTTTTTT. Protein: CASSPRQGRVEKLFF.

The J gene is TRBJ1-3, the V gene TRBV19, with TRBD1 as a possible D gene (6 bases). V lost 3 bases and J 0 bases, leaving 9 bases between the germline ends. The CDR3 has 15 residues. Germline CDR1 reads LNHDA; CDR2 reads SQIVND (reference sequence). The DNA for the CDR3 is TGTGCCAGTAGTATTGAGGACAGCTCTGGAAACACCATATATTTT. It encodes CASSIEDSSGNTIYF.

This clone appeared once. This rearrangement joins TRBV28 to TRBJ1-2; D not certain. The CDR3 extends over 14 amino acids. Germline lookup yields CDR1 MDHEN and CDR2 SYDVKM. V was trimmed by 0 bases and J by 1 base, leaving 6 bases between them. In DNA, the CDR3 is TGTGCCAGCAGTTTATGGGGCCATAACTATGGCTACACCTTC. The encoded protein is CASSLWGHNYGYTF.

This chain connects TRBV20-1 to TRBJ1-1, with D unclear. CDR3 length: 11 amino acids. Germline V lookup: CDR1 DFQATT, CDR2 SNEGSKA (reference sequence). V lost 3 bases, J lost 7 bases, and 9 bases lay in between. The CDR3 DNA reads TGCAGTGCTAGCGAGAGAGTTGAAGCTTTCTTT. Translating it yields CSASERVEAFF.

V is TRBV13 and J is TRBJ2-2; D not certain. V was cut by 4 bases and J by 0 bases, with 9 bases left in between. In germline, CDR1 is PRHDT, CDR2 FYEKMQ (reference sequence). The CDR3 has 15 amino acids. The CDR3 region has the DNA TGTGCCAGCAGCTCCTTAGCCGCGAACACCGGGGAGCTGTTTTTT. This encodes CASSSLAANTGELFF.

This chain connects TRBV30 to TRBJ2-7, with D unclear. The CDR3 has 11 residues. V was cut by 1 base and J by 4 bases, with 5 bases left in between. In germline, CDR1 is GTSNPN, CDR2 SVGIG (reference sequence). In nucleotides, the CDR3 is TGTGCCTGGAGTGACAGTTACGAGCAGTACTTC. It specifies CAWSDSYEQYF. The entire variable domain, with the rest obtained from reference TRBV30 and TRBJ2-7, is as follows: SQTIHQWPATLVQPVGSPLSLECTVEGTSNPNLYWYRQAAGRGLQLLFYSVGIGQISSEVPQNLSASRPQDRQFILSSKKLLLSDSGFYLCAWSDSYEQYFGPGTRLTVT.

The chain couples TRBV6-5 to TRBJ2-7, with D tentatively TRBD2 (5 bases). V lost 4 bases and J 1 base, leaving 8 bases between the germline ends. The CDR3 is 13 amino acids. CDR1 and CDR2 (germline): MNHEY, SVGAGI. The CDR3 loop reads CASSLLESYEQYF. The CDR3 coding sequence is TGTGCCAGCAGTTTACTAGAATCCTACGAGCAGTACTTC.

V and J are TRBV5-6 and TRBJ2-7; 10 bases align to TRBD1. Germline CDR1 reads SGHDT; CDR2 reads YYEEEE. The CDR3 has 15 residues. V lost 2 bases, J lost 7 bases, and 9 bases stayed unmatched. This chain's CDR3 is CASSFRDRGGVEQYF. DNA of the CDR3: TGTGCCAGCAGCTTCCGGGACAGGGGCGGGGTGGAGCAGTACTTC.

V usage is TRBV12-3 or TRBV12-4 and J usage is TRBJ1-6; the D is unclear. The CDR3 runs to 12 residues. V lost 4 bases and J 10 bases, leaving 8 bases between the germline ends. CDR3 region: CASSYENSPLHF. DNA of the CDR3: TGTGCCAGCAGTTACGAGAACTCACCCCTCCACTTT.